This T cell receptor (beta chain) was identified in a study of monozygotic twins with inflammatory bowel disease. The template-switching step introduced UMIs that carried a 6-nucleotide sample barcode. TCRdb re-called the 5' RACE reads and catalogs CDR3 proteins one per entry, DNA excluded. The specimen's table records about 210,000 distinct CDR3 sequences. CDR3 length: 16 amino acids. The germline V gene encodes CDR1 MNHNS and CDR2 SASEGT. Study results and limitations: Among twins, concordant and discordant pairs did not differ in repertoire similarity, possibly from limited power. IBD patients, compared with healthy twins, shared fewer clonotypes with others (especially with disease activity).

Notes on this clonotype: The target antigen is unknown.

Source material: blood. The chain couples TRBV6-1 to TRBJ2-2; lacking DNA, the TRBD2 call made by TCRdb goes unchecked. The TCR comes from a human donor with ulcerative colitis or Crohn's disease, or a healthy co-twin of an affected twin (not recorded which). The CDR3 here is CASSAGTSKNTGELFF.